This T cell receptor (beta chain) was retrieved from a study of breast tumors, draining lymph nodes, adjacent tissues. This clonotype was seen only once. One entry per CDR3 protein results from TCRdb running MiXCR on the multiplex PCR reads. The table lists 200,000 or so distinct CDR3 sequences, roughly 31% of them singletons. The V and J ends lost 6 bases and 2 bases respectively, with 12 bases between them. The germline V gene encodes CDR1 SNHLY and CDR2 FYNNEI. CDR3 length equals 14 residues. Samples came from axillary lymph nodes draining the breast cancer. The origin of this receptor is a female donor with breast cancer. Some clones in this sample may be carry-over from other donors' samples. The sequencing sample was made of axillary lymph node tissue. The chain employs TRBV2 and TRBJ2-3; no firm D call. CDR3 residues: CASSLNRNTDTQYF. DNA for the CDR3: TGTGCCAGCAGCTTAAACCGGAACACAGATACGCAGTATTTT.